This passage covers 9 T cell receptor beta chains from one sample sequenced in a study of shared clonotypes between healthy human individuals. Sequencing used immunoSEQ multiplex PCR; TCRdb keeps in-frame clones, though not all of them. Seen here are roughly 1,500,000 clones, 95% to 99% observed once, and the top ten hold approximately 0.44%. The sequenced sample consisted of naive CD4+ T cells sorted from blood. Specified subset: CD45RA+ positively selected. The receptor set was obtained from a man aged 30-40 years in good health.

To note about this clone: Other DNA sequences in the sample encode the same CDR3. The genes are TRBV28 and TRBJ2-3; TRBD2 matches at 11 bases. The length of the CDR3 is 15 residues. Germline lookup yields CDR1 MDHEN and CDR2 SYDVKM. J lost 5 bases, V lost 5 bases, and 6 bases had no gene match. The CDR3 DNA reads as TGTGCCAGCAGTCCTACTAGCGGGAGTGGAGATACGCAGTATTTT. This encodes CASSPTSGSGDTQYF.

As to this clone: This specimen includes other DNA sequences encoding the same CDR3. The chain is built from TRBV29-1 and TRBJ1-1, with D unresolved. The V end was cut by 1 base, the J end by 0 bases, with 6 bases between. Per germline, CDR1 SQVTM and CDR2 ANQGSEA. This CDR3 contains 13 residues. The CDR3 sequence: CSVEGRMNTEAFF. The CDR3 nucleotides are TGCAGCGTTGAAGGGCGGATGAACACTGAAGCTTTCTTT. Complete variable domain (other parts from reference TRBV29-1 and TRBJ1-1): SAVISQKPSRDICQRGTSLTIQCQVDSQVTMMFWYRQQPGQSLTLIATANQGSEATYESGFVIDKFPISRPNLTFSTLTVSNMSPEDSSIYLCSVEGRMNTEAFFGQGTRLTVV.

The chain is built from TRBV10-1 and TRBJ1-5; 9 bases agree with TRBD1. Trimming at V came to 9 bases and at J to 3 bases, leaving 12 bases not matched to a gene. This CDR3 region has 16 residues. Germline assignment: CDR1 WNHNN and CDR2 SYGVQD (reference sequence). The CDR3 protein is CASPGRDREFNQPQHF. The DNA for the CDR3 is TGCGCCAGTCCCGGCCGGGACAGGGAATTCAATCAGCCCCAGCATTTT.

In the case of this clone: This specimen includes other DNA sequences encoding the same CDR3. This rearrangement joins TRBV18 to TRBJ2-7, with a possible D match to TRBD2 (5 bases). The CDR3 totals 14 residues. The ends were cut back, 0 bases at V and 2 bases at J, with 8 bases in the middle. Germline loops: CDR1 KGHSH, CDR2 LQKENI. CDR3 nucleotides: TGTGCCAGCTCACCACCCAGCGGTACCTACGAGCAGTACTTC. Translated, it gives CASSPPSGTYEQYF.

The rearrangement uses TRBV2 and TRBJ2-7, with TRBD1 matching 9 bases. With 6 bases clipped from V and 5 bases from J, the junction kept 8 bases outside the gene matches. Germline V lookup: CDR1 SNHLY, CDR2 FYNNEI. There are 14 residues in the CDR3. CDR3: CASSYRDRVHEQYF. The CDR3 DNA reads as TGTGCCAGCAGCTATAGGGACAGGGTCCACGAGCAGTACTTC.

V and J are TRBV5-1 and TRBJ1-3; perhaps TRBD1 as D (5 bases). Between the trimmed V and J ends, which lost 3 bases and 0 bases, there was a span of 10 bases. Germline loops: CDR1 SGHRS, CDR2 YFSETQ. The CDR3 length is 15 residues. The CDR3 coding sequence is TGCGCCAGCAGCTGGGACGGAGCCTCTGGAAACACCATATATTTT. Translation: CASSWDGASGNTIYF.

The V call is TRBV28, the J call TRBJ1-5; no firm D call. Germline values: CDR1 MDHEN, CDR2 SYDVKM. CDR3 length: 15 residues. V gave up 0 bases and J gave up 3 bases, with 9 bases separating them. CDR3 sequence: CASSLWNILNQPQHF. The CDR3 DNA follows: TGTGCCAGCAGTTTATGGAACATTCTCAATCAGCCCCAGCATTTT.

The chain carries TRBV5-1 and TRBJ1-1, with TRBD1 identical over 7 bases. J lost 1 base, V lost 0 bases, and 12 bases had no gene match. The length of the CDR3 is 18 residues. Germline assignment: CDR1 SGHRS and CDR2 YFSETQ. CDR3 protein: CASSLEGTAGGSNTEAFF. The CDR3 DNA reads TGCGCCAGCAGCTTGGAAGGGACAGCCGGTGGCTCGAACACTGAAGCTTTCTTT.

This chain joins TRBV15 and TRBJ2-1; 9 positions match TRBD2. This CDR3 contains 15 residues. Losses at the gene ends were 1 base for V and 3 bases for J; bases not matched to a gene: 1. Germline values: CDR1 LNHNV, CDR2 YYDKDF (reference sequence). This chain's CDR3 is CATSRVAGDYNEQFF. The CDR3 region has the DNA TGTGCCACCAGCAGAGTAGCGGGGGACTACAATGAGCAGTTCTTC.